The clone carrying this T cell receptor beta chain occurred once. The data belong to a study of blood T cell repertoires in COVID-19. Study at large: Two negative PCRs, clearance, or symptom resolution had been documented for recovered Cohort 3 donors. In each case, the material was cDNA or gDNA derived from T cells, B-cell-depleted T cells, or PBMCs.

Germline CDR1 and CDR2: SGHNT and YYREEE (reference sequence). This CDR3 contains 17 residues. Trimming at V came to 1 base and at J to 3 bases, leaving 10 bases not matched to a gene. Using immunoSEQ multiplex PCR, the repertoire was profiled, and TCRdb retains in-frame clones only, with some absent. The sample has about 210,000 clones, around 83% seen once. Source material: PBMCs or T cells enriched from blood (not recorded which). The sequence derives from a woman between 40 and 50 years old in a cohort exposed to, infected with or recovered from COVID-19 (not recorded which). V is TRBV5-4 and J is TRBJ2-5, with TRBD2 matching over 9 bases. CDR3 bases: TGTGCCAGCAGCTTGCCGTCTAGCGGGATGTCAGAAGAGACCCAGTACTTC. It is translated as CASSLPSSGMSEETQYF. Complete variable domain (other parts from reference TRBV5-4 and TRBJ2-5): ETGVTQSPTHLIKTRGQQVTLRCSSQSGHNTVSWYQQALGQGPQFIFQYYREEENGRGNFPPRFSGLQFPNYSSELNVNALELDDSALYLCASSLPSSGMSEETQYFGPGTRLLVL.